The clone carrying this T cell receptor (beta chain) appeared once. This CDR3 is built from 16 residues. The data were taken from a study of blood T cell repertoires in COVID-19. Study-wide background: Both acute and convalescent COVID-19 samples were obtained from the United States, Italy and Spain. The analysed material was cDNA or gDNA that came from T cells, B-cell-depleted T cells, or PBMCs.

One Seattle source followed patients from active infection through their disease course. Profiling relied on immunoSEQ multiplex PCR, and the TCRdb table lists in-frame clones only, not all of them. The sample carries about 160,000 clones, about 80% recorded once. Sequenced sample: peripheral blood. The chain has TRBV12-1 and TRBJ1-6; TRBD1 is the table's D call and was not checked against the DNA. TRBV12-1 is given as a pseudogene. The clonotype originates from a woman aged 40 to 50 with COVID-19, enrolled during active disease. CDR3 sequence (DNA): TGTGCCAGCAGCTGGCGCGGTTTCTCAGGGAATTCACCCCTCCACTTT. Its translation: CASSWRGFSGNSPLHF.